The sequence of this T cell receptor (beta chain) was determined in a study of breast tumors, draining lymph nodes, adjacent tissues. Points from the study as a whole: That most tumor T cells come from lymph nodes remained unproven. Luminal-like breast cancer showed significantly higher tumor–nontumor repertoire similarity than basal-like. The data were judged consistent with most tumor T cells coming from lymph node and expanding in tumor.

TCRdb recomputed calls from the multiplex PCR reads with MiXCR, one row per CDR3 protein. The data show about 31,000 distinct CDR3 sequences, 63% seen once. In this sample, this clonotype turned up once. Its antigen is unidentified. The sample consisted of breast tumor tissue. The TCR sequence derives from a female donor with breast cancer. Some clones in this sample may be carry-over from other donors' samples.

DNA for the CDR3: TGTGCCAGCAGCTTAGTGTGGGGAGGCTACGAGCAGTACTTC. It translates to CASSLVWGGYEQYF. This chain connects TRBV11-2 to TRBJ2-7, with D tentatively TRBD2 (6 bases). The length of the CDR3 is 14 residues. The V end was cut by 1 base, the J end by 3 bases, with 10 bases between. Germline CDR1 SGHAT, CDR2 FQNNGV.